A single sample gave rise to the 19 T cell receptor beta chains below, sequenced in a study of blood T cell repertoires in COVID-19. TCRdb keeps only in-frame clones here, not all; method: immunoSEQ multiplex PCR. This table holds 150,000 to 180,000 clones, 91% found once. Source material: peripheral blood. These TCRs come from a man aged 50 to 59 with acute or convalescent COVID-19.

The V and J genes are TRBV6-6 and TRBJ2-1, with 8 bases that match TRBD1. There are 16 residues in the CDR3. V shed 5 bases, J shed 0 bases, and the junction held 6 bases outside the gene matches. Germline loops: CDR1 MNHNY, CDR2 SVGAGI (reference sequence). CDR3: CASSKRTGSSYNEQFF. Here the CDR3 DNA reads TGTGCCAGCAGTAAGAGGACAGGGAGCTCCTACAATGAGCAGTTCTTC.

V gene TRBV19 combines with J gene TRBJ1-5, with 7 bases lining up with TRBD1. The CDR3 loop spans 15 amino acids. V lost 6 bases, J lost 7 bases, and 12 bases stayed unmatched. Germline V lookup: CDR1 LNHDA, CDR2 SQIVND (reference sequence). The CDR3 nucleotides read TGTGCCAGTAGGCGTCAGGGGGTTGAGCTGCAGCCCCAGCATTTT. Residues: CASRRQGVELQPQHF.

This chain joins TRBV23-1 and TRBJ2-1; D is possibly TRBD2 (5 bases). TRBV23-1 is placed among ORFs of uncertain function. Trimming cost V 5 bases and J 5 bases, with 13 bases left between them. The CDR3 is 14 residues long. The CDR3 loop reads CASSNGISHNEQFF. The CDR3 DNA follows: TGCGCCAGCAGTAACGGGATTAGCCACAATGAGCAGTTCTTC.

The rearrangement uses TRBV11-2 and TRBJ1-1; TRBD1 agrees at 9 bases. The V gene's germline CDR1 is SGHAT and CDR2 FQNNGV. J gave up 0 bases and V 4 bases, and 12 bases lay outside the gene matches. CDR3 length: 18 residues. The CDR3 sequence is CASSSPSDRGVVNTEAFF. The CDR3 nucleotides read TGTGCCAGCAGCTCCCCTTCGGACAGGGGTGTGGTGAACACTGAAGCTTTCTTT.

The V and J genes are TRBV3-1 (or the pseudogene TRBV3-2) and TRBJ1-2; D unclear. Germline V lookup: CDR1 LGHDT, CDR2 YNNKEL (reference sequence). V was pared by 0 bases and J by 8 bases, with 13 bases between. There are 14 residues in the CDR3. CDR3 region: CASSQESGLRGYTF. Written as DNA, the CDR3 is TGTGCCAGCAGCCAAGAAAGCGGGTTACGCGGCTACACCTTC.

The rearrangement uses TRBV7-2 and TRBJ2-3; the match to TRBD2 covers 10 bases. This CDR3 has 15 residues. Trimming removed 4 bases from V and 2 bases from J; junction bases left unmatched: 3. Germline CDR1 SGHTA, CDR2 FQGNSA. The DNA for the CDR3 is TGTGCCAGCAGCTCGAGCGGGAGGGCCACAGATACGCAGTATTTT. Its translation is CASSSSGRATDTQYF.

The rearrangement uses TRBV9 and TRBJ2-3; unclear D gene. The V end was cut by 0 bases, the J end by 0 bases, with 11 bases between. The CDR3 has 16 amino acids. CDR1 is SGDLS and CDR2 is YYNGEE in the germline V gene. The CDR3 is CASSVEEIASTDTQYF. In nucleotides, the CDR3 is TGTGCCAGCAGCGTAGAGGAGATAGCTAGCACAGATACGCAGTATTTT.

V and J are TRBV7-2 and TRBJ1-6; 7 bases match TRBD1. The germline V gene encodes CDR1 SGHTA and CDR2 FQGNSA. The junction had 2 bases not matched to a gene; V was cut back by 2 bases and J by 7 bases. The CDR3 covers 14 residues. CDR3 loop: CASSLRDRNSPLHF. DNA for the CDR3: TGTGCCAGCAGCTTACGGGACAGAAATTCACCCCTCCACTTT.

This clone was seen just once. The chain uses TRBV5-4 and TRBJ2-7; 7 bases match TRBD2. Germline loops: CDR1 SGHNT, CDR2 YYREEE (reference sequence). This CDR3 has 14 amino acids. V gave up 6 bases and J gave up 7 bases; unmatched junction bases: 13. CDR3 DNA sequence: TGTGCCAGCATATCGGCCGGGACTAAGGGTGAGCAGTACTTC. Protein product: CASISAGTKGEQYF.

In its sample, this clone was seen once. The chain is built from TRBV27 and TRBJ1-5; D not certain. Per germline, CDR1 MNHEY and CDR2 SMNVEV (reference sequence). Trimming stripped 1 base from V and 3 bases from J, with 16 bases between. The CDR3 is 17 residues long. The CDR3 bases are TGTGCCAGCAGTTTATACCCCGCCGACGGACTCAATCAGCCCCAGCATTTT. Its protein product is CASSLYPADGLNQPQHF.

The rearrangement links TRBV30 to TRBJ1-4; D is possibly TRBD1 (6 bases). Germline-derived CDR1 and CDR2 are GTSNPN and SVGIG (reference sequence). The CDR3 sequence is 15 residues long. V gave up 0 bases and J gave up 8 bases, with 16 bases separating them. Written as DNA, the CDR3 is TGTGCCTGGAGTGTCGGGACATTCTCGGGGGAAAAACTGTTTTTT. It specifies CAWSVGTFSGEKLFF.

This sequence joins TRBV6-6 and TRBJ1-3; D is possibly TRBD1 (6 bases). Trimming removed 7 bases at V and 4 bases at J, with 14 bases between. Per the germline V gene, CDR1 is MNHNY and CDR2 is SVGAGI (reference sequence). The CDR3 totals 14 residues. The CDR3 spells CASTQETGGNTIYF. In nucleotides, the CDR3 is TGTGCCAGCACCCAGGAGACAGGAGGAAACACCATATATTTT.

Only a few counts were recorded for this clone. Here the CDR3 DNA reads TGTGCCAGCAGTTACGGGCCCTCCTACGAGCAGTACGTC. Translation: CASSYGPSYEQYV. V and J are TRBV6-2 or TRBV6-3 and TRBJ2-7; D gene unclear. The length of the CDR3 is 13 residues. Trimming removed 2 bases at V and 0 bases at J, with 5 bases between. The V gene's germline CDR1 is MNHEY and CDR2 SVGEGT.

About this clone: Other DNA sequences in this specimen translate into the identical CDR3. The chain joins TRBV3-1 (or the pseudogene TRBV3-2) to TRBJ1-3; D is unclear. The V gene lost 2 bases and the J gene lost 0 bases, with 5 bases spanning the gap. Germline V gene lookup returns CDR1 LGHDT and CDR2 YNNKEL (reference sequence). The CDR3 is made up of 14 amino acids. The CDR3 region has the DNA TGTGCCAGCAGCCAAAGAGACTCTGGAAACACCATATATTTT. This translates into CASSQRDSGNTIYF.

This clone turned up a few times. The chain carries TRBV6-6 and TRBJ2-3; 10 positions agree with TRBD2. The V gene end was trimmed by 7 bases and the J gene end by 3 bases; junction bases not matched to a gene: 10. Per germline, CDR1 MNHNY and CDR2 SVGAGI (reference sequence). The CDR3 contains 16 residues. In DNA, the CDR3 is TGTGCCAGCATTTTTAGACTAGCGGGCGGAACAGATACGCAGTATTTT. Amino acids: CASIFRLAGGTDTQYF.

The chain uses TRBV19 and TRBJ1-5; 10 nucleotides line up with TRBD1. With 5 bases clipped from V and 5 bases from J, the junction kept 9 bases outside the gene matches. From germline, CDR1 is LNHDA and CDR2 SQIVND (reference sequence). CDR3 length: 16 amino acids. CDR3 bases: TGTGCCAGTAGTGGCCGAACCGGGACAGGGGATCAGCCCCAGCATTTT. Amino acid sequence: CASSGRTGTGDQPQHF.

J is TRBJ1-2 and V is TRBV19, with 9 bases lining up with TRBD1. CDR3 size: 14 residues. Germline V CDR1 and CDR2: LNHDA, SQIVND (reference sequence). V was pared by 6 bases and J by 4 bases, with 6 bases of the junction left unmatched. As DNA, the CDR3 is TGTGCCAGTAGAAGGACAGGGGCCCTCTATGGCTACACCTTC. Protein sequence: CASRRTGALYGYTF.

This chain uses TRBV7-8 with TRBJ1-3; TRBD1 matches 7 bases. J lost 5 bases, V lost 5 bases, and 9 bases had no gene match. CDR1 SGHVS and CDR2 FQNEAQ come from the germline V gene. This CDR3 contains 15 residues. CDR3 in DNA: TGTGCCAGCAGCCCCAGACAGGGCATACGAAACACCATATATTTT. Encoded protein: CASSPRQGIRNTIYF.

V and J are TRBV9 and TRBJ2-3, with 8 bases lining up with TRBD2. This CDR3 comprises 18 residues. Germline V gene data show CDR1 as SGDLS and CDR2 as YYNGEE. With 3 bases clipped from V and 4 bases from J, the junction kept 16 bases outside the gene matches. Written as DNA, the CDR3 is TGTGCCAGCAGCGCTAACCCGGGCGGGCTAGCGGGCTCAGATACGCAGTATTTT. It codes for CASSANPGGLAGSDTQYF.